This TCR beta chain was recovered during a study of OX40 agonist ivuxolimab in advanced cancers. To note about this clone: What it binds is not known.

The CDR3 has 18 amino acids. CDR1 is SGHAT and CDR2 is FQNNGV in the germline V gene. The V end was cut by 8 bases, the J end by 5 bases, with 30 bases between. Notes on the study in general: In the 0.1 to 3.0 mg/kg range, CD4+ and CD8+ blood T cells had expanded clonally by week 6.

Repertoires were generated with immunoSEQ multiplex PCR, while TCRdb's copy carries only in-frame clones and drops some. This table has roughly 75,000 clones, approximately 90% appearing once. The specimen was CD4+ or CD8+ T cells sorted from blood, collected in a trial of the OX40 agonist ivuxolimab. The chain has TRBV11-2 and TRBJ2-5; possible D gene TRBD1, 5 bases. The TCR sequence derives from an adult with an advanced solid tumor such as melanoma, head and neck, liver or kidney cancer. CDR3 DNA: TGTGCCAGCTTCCCAATTAAAGAGGACACCACCCTCCCGGAGACCCAGTACTTC. Translated, it gives CASFPIKEDTTLPETQYF. The variable domain in full, completed from reference TRBV11-2 and TRBJ2-5, reads EAGVAQSPRYKIIEKRQSVAFWCNPISGHATLYWYQQILGQGPKLLIQFQNNGVVDDSQLPKDRFSAERLKGVDSTLKIQPAKLEDSAVYLCASFPIKEDTTLPETQYFGPGTRLLVL.